The present T cell receptor beta chain was sequenced within a study of CD8+ T cells in alopecia areata. The treatment denotes: oral pan-JAK inhibitor, 5-10 mg twice daily. CDR1 is SGHRS, CDR2 YFSETQ, per germline. The CDR3 spans 14 residues. V was clipped by 5 bases and J by 0 bases; unmatched bases: 3. Sequencing relied on a cDNA template that was reverse transcribed from extracted RNA. TCRdb keeps only in-frame clones here, not all; method: immunoSEQ multiplex PCR. The top ten clones hold around 2.5% of a sample with fewer than 250,000 clones, approximately 47% of them seen once. The sequence derives from a human donor with alopecia areata. The gene calls are TRBV5-1 and TRBJ2-3, with 7 nucleotides matching TRBD2. Specimen: CD4+ T cells sorted from blood, collected at approximately week 39, from a patient treated with tofacitinib. The CDR3 reads CASRVAGSTDTQYF. The CDR3 nucleotides read TGCGCCAGCAGAGTAGCGGGTAGCACAGATACGCAGTATTTT.